Sequencing of this T cell receptor beta chain was carried out in a study of cytomegalovirus exposure and HLA in healthy donors. Turning to the study itself: Of roughly 400 genotyped donors, roughly 80% clustered with self-reported Caucasian donors. Broader study findings: Accurate HLA-A and HLA-B prediction from TCR beta sequences was reported for most subjects.

A remark on this clone: Antigen specificity is unknown.

PCR employed 60 Vbeta and 13 Jbeta primers. This table comes from immunoSEQ multiplex PCR, and its TCRdb copy is limited to in-frame clones, with some not included. The table records almost 200,000 clones, 79% of them present only once. The clonotype comes from a male donor in good health and CMV-seropositive. Input material: PBMCs.

CDR3: CASSGLAGAQETQYF. DNA of the CDR3: TGTGCCAGCAGTGGACTAGCGGGAGCCCAAGAGACCCAGTACTTC. The rearrangement joins TRBV6-1 to TRBJ2-5, with 12 bases lining up with TRBD2. V was clipped by 4 bases and J by 1 base; unmatched bases: 1. Per germline, CDR1 MNHNS and CDR2 SASEGT. The CDR3 consists of 15 residues.